A single sample gave rise to the 15 T cell receptor beta chains below, sequenced in a study of T cells in Graves' hyperthyroidism and ophthalmopathy. The investigators amplified TCR beta CDR3 regions from RNA transcripts. HTBI primers drove first-round RT-PCR of the TCR CDR3. MiXCR, applied by TCRdb to the multiplex PCR reads, yields one record per CDR3 protein. The profile shows over 500,000 distinct CDR3 sequences, roughly 15% of them singletons. Sequences were obtained from blood. These receptors were collected from a woman aged 25-40 years with Graves' ophthalmopathy.

V and J are TRBV18 and TRBJ1-5, with 9 nucleotides matching TRBD1. The CDR3 covers 16 residues. Per germline, CDR1 KGHSH and CDR2 LQKENI. The V gene end was trimmed by 4 bases and the J gene end by 0 bases; junction bases not matched to a gene: 4. The CDR3 region is CASSRDRVNSNQPQHF. The CDR3 nucleotides are TGTGCCAGCTCACGGGACAGGGTTAATAGCAATCAGCCCCAGCATTTT.

V is TRBV28 and J is TRBJ2-7; 11 nucleotides align to TRBD1. Germline V lookup: CDR1 MDHEN, CDR2 SYDVKM. Trimming cost V 7 bases and J 5 bases; bases outside gene matches: 4. This CDR3 comprises 13 residues. In nucleotides, the CDR3 is TGTGCCAGCACAGGACAGGGGGCGAACGAGCAGTACTTC. This sequence encodes CASTGQGANEQYF.

About this clonotype itself: The junction does not match germline at one end; this may be a read error. This sequence joins TRBV5-1 and TRBJ2-4; 8 positions agree with TRBD1. The length of the CDR3 is 18 residues. Germline assignment: CDR1 SGHRS and CDR2 YFSETQ. DNA of the CDR3: TGTGCCAGTAGCTTGGGGACAGGTCTCCATAAAGCCAAAAACATTCAGTACTTC. This gives the protein CASSLGTGLHKAKNIQYF.

The table lists this clonotype with many counts. The V and J genes are TRBV7-2 and TRBJ2-5; the match to TRBD2 covers 12 bases. This CDR3 is 17 amino acids long. Looked up from germline, CDR1 is SGHTA and CDR2 is FQGNSA. J lost 5 bases, V lost 1 base, and 8 bases had no gene match. CDR3 sequence: CASSLGLAGDWVETQYF. In nucleotides, the CDR3 is TGTGCCAGCAGCTTAGGACTAGCGGGAGACTGGGTTGAGACCCAGTACTTC.

The chain couples TRBV27 to TRBJ2-7; 7 positions agree with TRBD1. This CDR3 is 14 amino acids long. Germline V gives CDR1 MNHEY, CDR2 SMNVEV (reference sequence). V dropped 6 bases and J dropped 3; count of bases not matched to a gene: 8. For the CDR3, the DNA is TGTGCCAGCAGACCCCGACAGGGAGTCTACGAGCAGTACTTC. It is translated as CASRPRQGVYEQYF.

CDR3 amino acids: CASSPTSGRTEQFF. CDR3 DNA: TGTGCCAGCAGCCCGACTAGCGGGAGAACTGAGCAGTTCTTC. V is TRBV7-2 and J is TRBJ2-1; 12 bases match TRBD2. The CDR3 has 14 amino acids. V shed 5 bases, J shed 9 bases, and the junction held 5 bases outside the gene matches. Germline loops: CDR1 SGHTA, CDR2 FQGNSA.

At least ten counts were recorded for this clonotype. The CDR3 DNA is TGTGCCAGCTCACCACCGCTAAACACCGGGGAGCTGTTTTTT. It specifies CASSPPLNTGELFF. The chain combines TRBV18 with TRBJ2-2; D remains unclear. The CDR3 is 14 amino acids. In germline, CDR1 is KGHSH, CDR2 LQKENI. The germline V and J ends were trimmed by 0 bases and 2 bases, with 4 bases remaining between them.

This clonotype was recorded at least ten times. The chain links TRBV5-1 to TRBJ2-1; 8 bases line up with TRBD2. The J segment lost 10 bases and the V segment lost 4 bases, leaving 25 bases of the junction unmatched. The CDR3 runs 19 residues. Germline assignment: CDR1 SGHRS and CDR2 YFSETQ. CDR3 sequence: CASSPGGWRLAGGRREQFF. CDR3 nucleotides: TGCGCCAGCAGCCCGGGTGGTTGGCGGCTAGCGGGTGGTCGTAGGGAGCAGTTCTTC.

This clonotype has at least ten counts. V and J are TRBV12-3 or TRBV12-4 and TRBJ1-1; TRBD1 is a possible D gene (5 bases). CDR3 length: 15 residues. The V and J ends lost 0 bases and 1 base respectively, with 9 bases between them. Written as DNA, the CDR3 is TGTGCCAGCAGTTTAGCGCAGGGATCGAACACTGAAGCTTTCTTT. Protein sequence: CASSLAQGSNTEAFF.

The table lists this clonotype with many counts. V is TRBV13 and J is TRBJ2-6, with a tentative D call TRBD1 (5 bases). CDR3 length equals 15 residues. Germline-derived CDR1 and CDR2 are PRHDT and FYEKMQ (reference sequence). V was cut by 6 bases and J by 1 base, with 10 bases left in between. In DNA, the CDR3 is TGTGCCAGCAGTTACCAGGGTTCTGGGGCCAACGTCCTGACTTTC. This codes for CASSYQGSGANVLTF.

This rearrangement joins TRBV24-1 to TRBJ1-2; 7 bases agree with TRBD1. The V gene end was trimmed by 6 bases and the J gene end by 3 bases; junction bases not matched to a gene: 9. This CDR3 is 15 amino acids long. Germline V gene lookup returns CDR1 KGHDR and CDR2 SFDVKD. CDR3 DNA sequence: TGTGCCACCAGTCCGACTGACAGGGCTGACTATGGCTACACCTTC. The encoded protein is CATSPTDRADYGYTF.

This clonotype has a handful of counts. J is TRBJ2-3 and V is TRBV6-2 or TRBV6-3; 7 bases are shared with TRBD1. Germline CDR1 is MNHEY and CDR2 is SVGEGT. The CDR3 totals 15 residues. V was clipped by 6 bases and J by 1 base; unmatched bases: 7. CDR3 nucleotide sequence: TGTGCCAGCAGAACGACAGGGAAGGGCACAGATACGCAGTATTTT. It encodes CASRTTGKGTDTQYF.

This clonotype was detected a few times. The chain carries TRBV7-6 and TRBJ2-7; D is unclear. V shed 5 bases and J shed 0 bases, with 11 bases lying between them. Germline V CDR1 and CDR2: SGHVS, FNYEAQ. The CDR3 totals 14 residues. The DNA for the CDR3 is TGTGCCAGCAGCCCAGGAGAAAGCTCCTACGAGCAGTACTTC. It specifies CASSPGESSYEQYF.

In this sample, this clonotype turned up many times. The rearrangement uses TRBV3-1 and TRBJ2-5; unclear D gene. CDR3 length: 12 residues. Deletions cut 5 bases from V and 1 base from J, with 5 bases between. Per germline, CDR1 LGHDT and CDR2 YNNKEL (reference sequence). The CDR3 sequence: CASSYLQETQYF. CDR3 in DNA: TGTGCCAGCAGCTACCTCCAAGAGACCCAGTACTTC.

This clonotype was picked up a small number of times. The rearrangement joins TRBV20-1 to TRBJ2-1; no clear D. Germline V lookup: CDR1 DFQATT, CDR2 SNEGSKA (reference sequence). There are 14 residues in the CDR3. V lost 0 bases to trimming and J lost 5 bases, with 11 bases between them. The CDR3 loop reads CSARDPPQHNEQFF. As DNA, the CDR3 is TGCAGTGCTAGAGATCCCCCTCAGCACAATGAGCAGTTCTTC.